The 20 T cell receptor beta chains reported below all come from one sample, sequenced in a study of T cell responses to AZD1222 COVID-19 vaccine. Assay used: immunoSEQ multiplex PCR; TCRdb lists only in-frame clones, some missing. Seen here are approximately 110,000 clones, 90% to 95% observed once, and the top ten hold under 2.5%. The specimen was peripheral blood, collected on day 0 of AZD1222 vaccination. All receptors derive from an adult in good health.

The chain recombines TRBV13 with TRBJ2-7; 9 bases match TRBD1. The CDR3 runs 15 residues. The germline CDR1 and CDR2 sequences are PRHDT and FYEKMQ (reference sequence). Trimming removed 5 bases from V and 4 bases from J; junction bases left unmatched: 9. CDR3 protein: CASSISGQGTYEQYF. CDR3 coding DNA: TGTGCCAGCAGCATTTCGGGACAGGGTACTTACGAGCAGTACTTC. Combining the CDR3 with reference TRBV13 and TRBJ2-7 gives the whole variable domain AAGVIQSPRHLIKEKRETATLKCYPIPRHDTVYWYQQGPGQDPQFLISFYEKMQSDKGSIPDRFSAQQFSDYHSELNMSSLELGDSALYFCASSISGQGTYEQYFGPGTRLTVT.

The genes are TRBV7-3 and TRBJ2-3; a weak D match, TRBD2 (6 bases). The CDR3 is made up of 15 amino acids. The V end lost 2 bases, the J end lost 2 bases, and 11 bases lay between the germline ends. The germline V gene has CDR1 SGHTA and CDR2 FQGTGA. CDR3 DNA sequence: TGTGCCAGCAGCTTAGATGGCGGGAACACAGATACGCAGTATTTT. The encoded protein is CASSLDGGNTDTQYF. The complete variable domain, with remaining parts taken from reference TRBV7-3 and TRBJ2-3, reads GAGVSQTPSNKVTEKGKYVELRCDPISGHTALYWYRQSLGQGPEFLIYFQGTGAADDSGLPNDRFFAVRPEGSVSTLKIQRTERGDSAVYLCASSLDGGNTDTQYFGPGTRLTVL.

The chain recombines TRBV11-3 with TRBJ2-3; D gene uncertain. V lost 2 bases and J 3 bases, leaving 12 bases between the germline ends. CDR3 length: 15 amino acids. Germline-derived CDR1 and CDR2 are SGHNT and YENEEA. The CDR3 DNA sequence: TGTGCCAGCAGCTTAAGTGGCCTGGGGACAGATACGCAGTATTTT. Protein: CASSLSGLGTDTQYF. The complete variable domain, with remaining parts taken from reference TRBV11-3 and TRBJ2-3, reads EAGVVQSPRYKIIEKKQPVAFWCNPISGHNTLYWYLQNLGQGPELLIRYENEEAVDDSQLPKDRFSAERLKGVDSTLKIQPAELGDSAVYLCASSLSGLGTDTQYFGPGTRLTVL.

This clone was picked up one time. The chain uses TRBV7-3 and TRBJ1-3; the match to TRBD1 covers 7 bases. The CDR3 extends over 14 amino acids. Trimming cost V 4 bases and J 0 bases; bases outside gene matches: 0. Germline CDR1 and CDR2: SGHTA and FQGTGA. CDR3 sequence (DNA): TGTGCCAGCAGCTCAGGGGGCTCTGGAAACACCATATATTTT. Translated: CASSSGGSGNTIYF.

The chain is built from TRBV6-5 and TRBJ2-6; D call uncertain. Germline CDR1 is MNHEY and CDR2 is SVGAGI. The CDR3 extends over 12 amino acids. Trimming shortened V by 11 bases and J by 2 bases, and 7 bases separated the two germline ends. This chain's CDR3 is CASSPGANVLTF. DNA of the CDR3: TGTGCCTCTAGTCCTGGGGCCAACGTCCTGACTTTC.

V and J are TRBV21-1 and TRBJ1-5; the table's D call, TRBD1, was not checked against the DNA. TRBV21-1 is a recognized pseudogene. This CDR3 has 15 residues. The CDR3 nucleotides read TGTGCCAGCAGCAAAGCCCCCACAGTCAATCAGCCCCAGCATTTT. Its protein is CASSKAPTVNQPQHF.

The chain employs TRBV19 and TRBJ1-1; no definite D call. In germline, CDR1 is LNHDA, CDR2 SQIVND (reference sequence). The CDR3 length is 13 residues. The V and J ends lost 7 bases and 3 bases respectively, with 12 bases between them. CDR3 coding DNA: TGTGCCAGTACCTCGCCCGATGACACTGAAGCTTTCTTT. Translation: CASTSPDDTEAFF. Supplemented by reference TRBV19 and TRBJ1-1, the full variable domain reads DGGITQSPKYLFRKEGQNVTLSCEQNLNHDAMYWYRQDPGQGLRLIYYSQIVNDFQKGDIAEGYSVSREKKESFPLTVTSAQKNPTAFYLCASTSPDDTEAFFGQGTRLTVV.

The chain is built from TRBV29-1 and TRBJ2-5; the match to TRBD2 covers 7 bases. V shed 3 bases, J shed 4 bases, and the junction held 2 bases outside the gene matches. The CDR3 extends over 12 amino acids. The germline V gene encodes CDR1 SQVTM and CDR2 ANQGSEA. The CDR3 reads CSVERGGETQYF. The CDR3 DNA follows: TGCAGCGTTGAGCGCGGGGGAGAGACCCAGTACTTC.

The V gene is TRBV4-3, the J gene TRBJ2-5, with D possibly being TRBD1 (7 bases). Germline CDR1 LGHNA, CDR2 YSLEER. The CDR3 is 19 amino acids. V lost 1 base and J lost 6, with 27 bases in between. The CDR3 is CASSQAVMITGEVLQTQYF. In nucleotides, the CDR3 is TGCGCCAGCAGCCAAGCCGTCATGATTACAGGGGAGGTTTTACAGACCCAGTACTTC.

The CDR3 loop is CASSSRGREDEKLFF. Here the CDR3 DNA reads TGTGCCAGTAGTAGCAGGGGACGCGAAGATGAAAAACTGTTTTTT. The chain is built from TRBV19 and TRBJ1-4; maybe TRBD1 (6 bases). Per the germline V gene, CDR1 is LNHDA and CDR2 is SQIVND (reference sequence). The CDR3 has 15 residues. Between the trimmed V and J ends, which lost 4 bases and 6 bases, there was a span of 15 bases. Looking up the rest from reference TRBV19 and TRBJ1-4 gives the full variable domain: DGGITQSPKYLFRKEGQNVTLSCEQNLNHDAMYWYRQDPGQGLRLIYYSQIVNDFQKGDIAEGYSVSREKKESFPLTVTSAQKNPTAFYLCASSSRGREDEKLFFGSGTQLSVL.

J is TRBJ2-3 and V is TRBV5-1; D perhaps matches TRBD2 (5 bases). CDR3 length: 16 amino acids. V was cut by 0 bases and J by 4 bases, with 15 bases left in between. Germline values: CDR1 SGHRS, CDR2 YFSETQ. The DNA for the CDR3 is TGCGCCAGCAGCTTGGAGGGCGGGCGTGTCGCAGATACGCAGTATTTT. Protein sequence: CASSLEGGRVADTQYF.

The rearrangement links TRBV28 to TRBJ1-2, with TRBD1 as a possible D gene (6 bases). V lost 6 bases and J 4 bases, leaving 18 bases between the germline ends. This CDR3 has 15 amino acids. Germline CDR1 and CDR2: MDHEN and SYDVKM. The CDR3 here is CASSPRGTGFYGYTF. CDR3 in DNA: TGTGCCAGCAGCCCGAGGGGGACCGGATTCTATGGCTACACCTTC.

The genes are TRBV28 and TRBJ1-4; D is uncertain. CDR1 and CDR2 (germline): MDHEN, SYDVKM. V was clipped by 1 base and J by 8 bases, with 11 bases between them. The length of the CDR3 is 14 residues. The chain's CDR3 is CASSLSLRGEKLFF. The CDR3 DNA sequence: TGTGCCAGCAGTTTATCCCTTCGAGGGGAAAAACTGTTTTTT.

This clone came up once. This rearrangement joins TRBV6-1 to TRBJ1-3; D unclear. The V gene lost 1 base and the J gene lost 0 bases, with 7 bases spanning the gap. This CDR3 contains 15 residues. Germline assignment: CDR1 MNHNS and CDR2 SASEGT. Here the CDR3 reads CASSEGTVSGNTIYF. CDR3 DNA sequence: TGTGCCAGCAGTGAAGGGACGGTCTCTGGAAACACCATATATTTT.

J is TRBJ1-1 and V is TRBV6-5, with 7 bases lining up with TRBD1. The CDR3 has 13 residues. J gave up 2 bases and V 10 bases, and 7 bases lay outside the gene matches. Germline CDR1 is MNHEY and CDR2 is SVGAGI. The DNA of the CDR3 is TGTGCCACCTCCGGGACAGCCAACACTGAAGCTTTCTTT. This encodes CATSGTANTEAFF.

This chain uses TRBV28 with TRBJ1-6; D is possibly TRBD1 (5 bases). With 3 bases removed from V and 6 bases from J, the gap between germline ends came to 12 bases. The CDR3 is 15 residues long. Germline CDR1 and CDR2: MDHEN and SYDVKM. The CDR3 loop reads CASSFPGTRNSPLHF. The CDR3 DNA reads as TGTGCCAGCAGTTTTCCCGGGACTCGTAATTCACCCCTCCACTTT.

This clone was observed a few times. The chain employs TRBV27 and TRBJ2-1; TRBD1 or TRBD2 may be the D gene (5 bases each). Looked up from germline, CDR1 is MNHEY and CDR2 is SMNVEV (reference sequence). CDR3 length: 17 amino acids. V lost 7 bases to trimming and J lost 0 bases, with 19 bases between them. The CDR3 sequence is CASTPAGDGYSYNEQFF. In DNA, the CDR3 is TGTGCCAGCACCCCCGCCGGGGACGGGTACTCCTACAATGAGCAGTTCTTC.

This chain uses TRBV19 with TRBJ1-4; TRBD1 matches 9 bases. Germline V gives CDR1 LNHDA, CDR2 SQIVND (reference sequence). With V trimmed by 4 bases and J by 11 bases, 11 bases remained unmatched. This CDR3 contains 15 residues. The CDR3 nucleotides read TGTGCCAGTAGTAGGGAGGGGACAGGGAAGAGGAAACTGTTTTTT. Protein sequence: CASSREGTGKRKLFF.

CDR3 nucleotides: TGTGCCAGCGCGTGGAGGGGTCGGGGCTACACCTTC. This gives the protein CASAWRGRGYTF. V gene TRBV13 combines with J gene TRBJ1-2; possible D gene TRBD1, 5 bases. The CDR3 extends over 12 amino acids. V shed 8 bases and J shed 8 bases, with 15 bases lying between them. CDR1 PRHDT and CDR2 FYEKMQ come from the germline V gene (reference sequence).

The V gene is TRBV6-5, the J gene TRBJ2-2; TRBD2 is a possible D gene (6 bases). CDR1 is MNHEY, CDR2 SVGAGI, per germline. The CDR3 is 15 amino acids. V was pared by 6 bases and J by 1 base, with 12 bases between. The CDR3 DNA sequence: TGTGCCAGCAGCCCCTGGGGAGGGAACACCGGGGAGCTGTTTTTT. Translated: CASSPWGGNTGELFF.